Presented here are 18 T cell receptor beta chains from one specimen sequenced in a study of Graves' ophthalmopathy and Graves' hyperthyroidism. CDR3 regions of TCR beta were amplified from RNA transcripts. An initial RT-PCR round employing HTBI primers preceded a second-round multiplex PCR. TCRdb re-called the multiplex PCR reads with MiXCR, one entry per CDR3 protein. The data show about 740,000 distinct CDR3 sequences, roughly two fifths seen once. The sequenced sample consisted of peripheral blood. The receptors were gathered from an adult man with Graves' ophthalmopathy.

The chain couples TRBV19 to TRBJ2-2; TRBD2 is a possible D gene (5 bases). The CDR3 contains 15 residues. The germline CDR1 and CDR2 sequences are LNHDA and SQIVND (reference sequence). Trimming took 7 bases from V and 0 from J, leaving 12 bases between them. Here the CDR3 reads CASIPGVANTGELFF. In DNA form, the CDR3 reads TGTGCCAGTATTCCCGGGGTGGCGAACACCGGGGAGCTGTTTTTT.

This clonotype showed up many times. The chain has TRBV25-1 and TRBJ1-5, with D possibly TRBD1 on 6 matching bases. Germline loops: CDR1 MGHDK, CDR2 SYGVNS. The CDR3 is made up of 14 amino acids. V dropped 4 bases and J dropped 8 bases, with 15 bases sitting between them. The chain's CDR3 is CASSAGTRGEPQHF. The CDR3 coding sequence is TGTGCCAGCAGTGCAGGGACAAGAGGGGAGCCCCAGCATTTT.

This chain joins TRBV29-1 and TRBJ1-1; 7 nucleotides align to TRBD1. The CDR3 spans 11 residues. Trimming removed 2 bases from V and 10 bases from J; junction bases left unmatched: 4. The germline gives CDR1 SQVTM, CDR2 ANQGSEA. Written as DNA, the CDR3 is TGCAGCGTTGAAAGGGGGCGGAGAGCTTTCTTT. It encodes CSVERGRRAFF.

V usage is TRBV19 and J usage is TRBJ2-5; 7 nucleotides match TRBD1. This CDR3 is 18 amino acids long. Germline CDR1 is LNHDA and CDR2 is SQIVND (reference sequence). The J segment lost 5 bases and the V segment lost 10 bases, leaving 25 bases of the junction unmatched. CDR3 amino acids: CATPTNRDRGGLRETQYF. The DNA for the CDR3 is TGTGCCACCCCGACGAACCGGGACAGAGGGGGTTTGCGGGAGACCCAGTACTTC.

To note about this clonotype: This sequence may be a read error, since a much larger clone differs from it by one base. The chain uses TRBV15 and TRBJ1-2; 7 nucleotides align to TRBD1. The CDR3 contains 15 residues. Germline lookup yields CDR1 LNHNV and CDR2 YYDKDF (reference sequence). V gave up 0 bases and J gave up 4 bases; unmatched junction bases: 5. The CDR3 loop is CATSREGQLSYGYTF. CDR3 DNA: TGTGCCACCAGCAGAGAGGGACAGCTTAGCTATGGCTACACCTTC.

J is TRBJ2-1 and V is TRBV29-1; a weak D match, TRBD2 (5 bases). This CDR3 has 13 amino acids. In germline, CDR1 is SQVTM, CDR2 ANQGSEA. Trimming took off 4 bases at V and 1 base at J, with 8 bases between the two ends. This chain's CDR3 is CSVVTGSYNEQFF. Here the CDR3 DNA reads TGCAGCGTTGTAACGGGGTCCTACAATGAGCAGTTCTTC.

V is TRBV2 and J is TRBJ2-7, with D perhaps matching TRBD1 or TRBD2 (5 bases each). Per germline, CDR1 SNHLY and CDR2 FYNNEI. The CDR3 extends over 13 amino acids. V dropped 5 bases and J dropped 10 bases, with 18 bases sitting between them. The CDR3 DNA follows: TGTGCCAGCAGTCGAGACAGCGGAATTGATCAGTACTTC. Translating it yields CASSRDSGIDQYF.

Concerning this clonotype itself: A read error is likely, as this CDR3 ends without the conserved phenylalanine or tryptophan. This chain connects TRBV19 to TRBJ2-5, with 9 bases identical to TRBD1. The CDR3 is 14 amino acids. Germline CDR1 reads LNHDA; CDR2 reads SQIVND (reference sequence). V shed 4 bases and J 5 bases; nucleotides not matched to a gene: 5. This CDR3 reads CASSRRQGGETQYS. The CDR3 DNA reads TGTGCCAGTAGTAGACGACAGGGGGGGGAGACCCAGTACTCC.

V and J are TRBV7-3 and TRBJ1-1; TRBD1 might be the D (5 bases). The germline V gene has CDR1 SGHTA and CDR2 FQGTGA. The ends were cut back, 6 bases at V and 4 bases at J, with 18 bases in the middle. The CDR3 has 15 residues. The CDR3 region is CASSYPQGGSTEAFF. CDR3 coding DNA: TGTGCCAGCAGTTACCCCCAGGGAGGCTCCACTGAAGCTTTCTTT.

This clonotype was seen a few times. V usage is TRBV20-1 and J usage is TRBJ1-2, with TRBD1 as a possible D gene (6 bases). The CDR3 runs to 14 residues. Germline V gives CDR1 DFQATT, CDR2 SNEGSKA (reference sequence). V was shortened by 0 bases and J by 5 bases, with 13 bases between the two germline ends. CDR3 coding DNA: TGCAGTGCTAGAGATCAACAGGGCTCGTATGGCTACACCTTC. This codes for CSARDQQGSYGYTF.

This clonotype was detected only once. The chain links TRBV29-1 to TRBJ1-1, with TRBD1 matching over 9 bases. Germline trimming cut 4 bases from V and 12 bases from J; bases unmatched to any gene: 6. Per the germline V gene, CDR1 is SQVTM and CDR2 is ANQGSEA. CDR3 length: 11 residues. The CDR3 is CSVGGQGQPFF. CDR3 coding DNA: TGCAGCGTTGGCGGACAGGGGCAACCTTTCTTT. Using reference TRBV29-1 and TRBJ1-1 for the parts outside the CDR3, the full variable domain is SAVISQKPSRDICQRGTSLTIQCQVDSQVTMMFWYRQQPGQSLTLIATANQGSEATYESGFVIDKFPISRPNLTFSTLTVSNMSPEDSSIYLCSVGGQGQPFFGQGTRLTVV.

This clonotype was recorded at least ten times. V is TRBV15 and J is TRBJ1-5; 7 nucleotides match TRBD1. V lost 3 bases, J lost 3 bases, and 5 bases stayed unmatched. CDR1 is LNHNV and CDR2 is YYDKDF in the germline V gene (reference sequence). The CDR3 has 15 residues. This CDR3 is CATSRTTGNNQPQHF. In DNA, the CDR3 is TGTGCCACCAGCAGGACGACAGGGAACAATCAGCCCCAGCATTTT.

The chain joins TRBV11-2 to TRBJ1-3; D is uncertain. The germline V gene has CDR1 SGHAT and CDR2 FQNNGV. V lost 9 bases and J 0 bases, leaving 27 bases between the germline ends. The CDR3 is 19 residues long. This CDR3 is CASSIPHRRAGFSGNTIYF. For the CDR3, the DNA is TGTGCCAGTAGTATCCCCCACAGACGGGCTGGGTTCTCTGGAAACACCATATATTTT.

This clonotype has at least ten counts. V is TRBV7-8 and J is TRBJ1-2; possibly TRBD1 for D (6 bases). Germline lookup yields CDR1 SGHVS and CDR2 FQNEAQ. The CDR3 has 17 residues. Trimming removed 3 bases from V and 1 base from J, with 18 bases in between. The CDR3: CASSLTDTGMSNYGYTF. The CDR3 DNA is TGTGCCAGCAGCTTGACTGACACAGGGATGAGTAACTATGGCTACACCTTC. The full variable domain, its missing parts supplied by reference TRBV7-8 and TRBJ1-2, is GAGVSQSPRYKVAKRGQDVALRCDPISGHVSLFWYQQALGQGPEFLTYFQNEAQLDKSGLPSDRFFAERPEGSVSTLKIQRTQQEDSAVYLCASSLTDTGMSNYGYTFGSGTRLTVV.

This clonotype was seen more than once but under ten times. The chain uses TRBV7-2 and TRBJ2-5; 10 positions agree with TRBD2. The V gene's germline CDR1 is SGHTA and CDR2 FQGNSA. V lost 5 bases and J lost 2; bases outside the gene matches: 11. The CDR3 extends over 17 amino acids. The CDR3 DNA reads TGTGCCAGCAGCCTAATGAGATTAGCGGGAGGACAAGAGACCCAGTACTTC. Translated, it gives CASSLMRLAGGQETQYF.

In nucleotides, the CDR3 is TGTGCCAGCAGCTTAGGACTGGCCTCTGGAAACACCATATATTTT. Translation: CASSLGLASGNTIYF. The chain is built from TRBV7-9 and TRBJ1-3; D unclear. Trimming took off 1 base at V and 0 bases at J, with 7 bases between the two ends. Germline values: CDR1 SEHNR, CDR2 FQNEAQ (reference sequence). This CDR3 is 15 amino acids long. The full variable domain, rest sourced from reference TRBV7-9 and TRBJ1-3, is DTGVSQNPRHKITKRGQNVTFRCDPISEHNRLYWYRQTLGQGPEFLTYFQNEAQLEKSRLLSDRFSAERPKGSFSTLEIQRTEQGDSAMYLCASSLGLASGNTIYFGEGSWLTVV.

The chain employs TRBV10-3 and TRBJ2-7; D uncertain. The CDR3 totals 17 residues. Trimming cost V 10 bases and J 1 base, with 26 bases left between them. The germline V gene has CDR1 ENHRY and CDR2 SYGVKD. The CDR3: CASALGNRVLQSYEQYF. CDR3 sequence (DNA): TGTGCCAGCGCCCTTGGGAATCGGGTCCTCCAGTCCTACGAGCAGTACTTC.

J is TRBJ2-2 and V is TRBV20-1; D gene unclear. The CDR3 has 12 amino acids. Germline V gives CDR1 DFQATT, CDR2 SNEGSKA (reference sequence). Trimming took off 5 bases at V and 4 bases at J, with 8 bases between the two ends. The CDR3 coding sequence is TGCAGTGCTTACGTGTCCACCGGGGAGCTGTTTTTT. It codes for CSAYVSTGELFF.